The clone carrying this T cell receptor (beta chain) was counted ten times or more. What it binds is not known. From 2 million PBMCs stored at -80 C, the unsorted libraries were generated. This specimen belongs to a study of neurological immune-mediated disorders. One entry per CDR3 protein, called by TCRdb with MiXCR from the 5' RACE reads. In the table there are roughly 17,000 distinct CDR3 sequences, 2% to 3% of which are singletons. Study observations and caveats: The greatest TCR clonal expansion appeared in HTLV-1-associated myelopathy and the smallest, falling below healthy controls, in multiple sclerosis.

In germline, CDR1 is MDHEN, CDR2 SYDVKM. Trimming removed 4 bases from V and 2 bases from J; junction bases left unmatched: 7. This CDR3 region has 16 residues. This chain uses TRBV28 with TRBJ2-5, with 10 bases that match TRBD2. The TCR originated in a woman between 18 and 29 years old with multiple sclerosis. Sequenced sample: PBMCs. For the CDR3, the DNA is TGTGCCAGCAGTTCCGGACTAGCGGAGCGACAAGAGACCCAGTACTTC. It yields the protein CASSSGLAERQETQYF.